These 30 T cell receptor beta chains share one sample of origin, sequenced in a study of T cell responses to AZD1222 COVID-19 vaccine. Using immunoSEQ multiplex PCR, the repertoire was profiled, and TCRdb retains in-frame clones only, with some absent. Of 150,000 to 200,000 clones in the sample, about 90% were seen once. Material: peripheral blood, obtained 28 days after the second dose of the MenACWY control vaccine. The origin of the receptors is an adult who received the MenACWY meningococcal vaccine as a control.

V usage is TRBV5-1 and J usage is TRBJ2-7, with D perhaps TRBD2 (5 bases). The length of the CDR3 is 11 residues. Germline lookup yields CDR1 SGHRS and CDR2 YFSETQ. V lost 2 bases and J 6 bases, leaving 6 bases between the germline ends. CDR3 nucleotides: TGCGCCAGCAGCTTTGAGGGCGAGCAGTACTTC. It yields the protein CASSFEGEQYF.

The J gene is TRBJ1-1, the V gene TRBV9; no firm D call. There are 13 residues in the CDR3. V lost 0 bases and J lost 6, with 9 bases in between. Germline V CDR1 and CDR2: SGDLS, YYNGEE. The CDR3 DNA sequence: TGTGCCAGCAGCGTAGTATCGGCAGCTGAAGCTTTCTTT. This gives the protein CASSVVSAAEAFF.

This CDR3 reads CASSSSEPALGPEQYF. CDR3 bases: TGTGCCAGCAGCTCATCCGAACCCGCCTTAGGGCCCGAGCAGTACTTC. J is TRBJ2-7 and V is TRBV5-6; D is unclear. Germline V gene sequence: CDR1 SGHDT, CDR2 YYEEEE. V was trimmed by 3 bases and J by 6 bases, leaving 22 bases between them. This CDR3 contains 16 residues.

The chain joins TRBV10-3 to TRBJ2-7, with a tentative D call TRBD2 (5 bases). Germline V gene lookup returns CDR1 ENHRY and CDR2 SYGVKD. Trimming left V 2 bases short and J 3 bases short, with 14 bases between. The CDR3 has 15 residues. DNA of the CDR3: TGTGCCATCAGTGAGGAGCGGAGTCGCCTCTACGAGCAGTACTTC. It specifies CAISEERSRLYEQYF.

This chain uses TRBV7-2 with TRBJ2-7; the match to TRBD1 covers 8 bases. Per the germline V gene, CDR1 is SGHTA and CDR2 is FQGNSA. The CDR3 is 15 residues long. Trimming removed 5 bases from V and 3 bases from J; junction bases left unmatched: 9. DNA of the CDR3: TGTGCCAGCAGCCGTACAGGGGGTACTGGCTACGAGCAGTACTTC. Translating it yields CASSRTGGTGYEQYF.

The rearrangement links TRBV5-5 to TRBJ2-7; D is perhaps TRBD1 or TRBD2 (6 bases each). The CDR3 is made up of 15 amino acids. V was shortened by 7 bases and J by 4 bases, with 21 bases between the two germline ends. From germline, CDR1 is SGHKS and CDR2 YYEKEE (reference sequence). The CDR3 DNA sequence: TGTGCCAGCCAAAACTCCGGGGGCATTGGTTACGAGCAGTACTTC. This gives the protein CASQNSGGIGYEQYF. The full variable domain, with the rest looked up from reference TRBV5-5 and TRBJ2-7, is DAGVTQSPTHLIKTRGQQVTLRCSPISGHKSVSWYQQVLGQGPQFIFQYYEKEERGRGNFPDRFSARQFPNYSSELNVNALLLGDSALYLCASQNSGGIGYEQYFGPGTRLTVT.

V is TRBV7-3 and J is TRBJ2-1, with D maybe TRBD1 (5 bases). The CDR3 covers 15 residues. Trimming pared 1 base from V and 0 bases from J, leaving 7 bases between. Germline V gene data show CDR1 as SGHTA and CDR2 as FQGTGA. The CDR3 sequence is CASSLSQGSYNEQFF. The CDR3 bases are TGTGCCAGCAGCTTAAGCCAGGGCTCCTACAATGAGCAGTTCTTC.

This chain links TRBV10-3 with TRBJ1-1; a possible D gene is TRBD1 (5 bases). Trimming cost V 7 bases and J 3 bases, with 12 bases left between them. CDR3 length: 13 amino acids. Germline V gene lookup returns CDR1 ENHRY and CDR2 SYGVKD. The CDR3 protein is CAITQGGDTEAFF. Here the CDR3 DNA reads TGTGCCATCACCCAGGGAGGGGACACTGAAGCTTTCTTT.

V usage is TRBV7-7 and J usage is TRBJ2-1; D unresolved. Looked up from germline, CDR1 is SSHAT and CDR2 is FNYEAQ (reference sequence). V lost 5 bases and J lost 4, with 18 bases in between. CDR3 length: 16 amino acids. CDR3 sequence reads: CASSPDSRPPYNEQFF. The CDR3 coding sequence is TGTGCCAGCAGCCCTGACTCGCGCCCTCCTTACAATGAGCAGTTCTTC.

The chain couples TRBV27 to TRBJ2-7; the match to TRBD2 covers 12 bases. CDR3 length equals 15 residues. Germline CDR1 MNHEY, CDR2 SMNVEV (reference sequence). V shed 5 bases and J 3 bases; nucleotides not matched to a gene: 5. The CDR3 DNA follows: TGTGCCAGCAGTACCCGGACTAGCGGGATCTACGAGCAGTACTTC. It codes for CASSTRTSGIYEQYF.

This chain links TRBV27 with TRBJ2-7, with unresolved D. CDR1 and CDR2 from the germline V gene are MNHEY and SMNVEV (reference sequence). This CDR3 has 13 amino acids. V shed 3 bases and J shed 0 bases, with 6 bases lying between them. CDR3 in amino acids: CASSFGISYEQYF. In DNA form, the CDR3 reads TGTGCCAGCAGTTTCGGTATCTCCTACGAGCAGTACTTC.

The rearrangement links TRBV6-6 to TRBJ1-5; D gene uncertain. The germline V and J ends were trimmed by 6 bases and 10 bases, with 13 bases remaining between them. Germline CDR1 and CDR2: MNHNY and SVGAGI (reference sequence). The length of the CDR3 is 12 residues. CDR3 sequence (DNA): TGTGCCAGCAGCCCCACACGGCCACCCCAGCATTTT. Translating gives CASSPTRPPQHF.

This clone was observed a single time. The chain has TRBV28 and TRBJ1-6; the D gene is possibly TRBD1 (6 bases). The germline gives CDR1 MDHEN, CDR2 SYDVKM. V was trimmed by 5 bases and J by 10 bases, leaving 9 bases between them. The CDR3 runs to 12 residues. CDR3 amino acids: CASSQGYSPLHF. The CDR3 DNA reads TGTGCCAGCAGTCAGGGGTACTCACCCCTCCACTTT.

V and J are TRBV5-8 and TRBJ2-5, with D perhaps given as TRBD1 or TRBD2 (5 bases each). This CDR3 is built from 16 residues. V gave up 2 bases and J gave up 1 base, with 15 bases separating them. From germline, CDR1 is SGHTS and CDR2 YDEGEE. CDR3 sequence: CASSLGDQTVQETQYF. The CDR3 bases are TGTGCCAGCAGCTTAGGGGACCAGACAGTCCAAGAGACCCAGTACTTC.

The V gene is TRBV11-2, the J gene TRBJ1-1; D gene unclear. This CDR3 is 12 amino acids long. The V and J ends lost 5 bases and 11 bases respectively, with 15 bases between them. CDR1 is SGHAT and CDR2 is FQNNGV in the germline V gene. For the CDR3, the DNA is TGTGCCAGCAGCATAGGGCGGACTAGTGCTTTCTTT. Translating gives CASSIGRTSAFF.

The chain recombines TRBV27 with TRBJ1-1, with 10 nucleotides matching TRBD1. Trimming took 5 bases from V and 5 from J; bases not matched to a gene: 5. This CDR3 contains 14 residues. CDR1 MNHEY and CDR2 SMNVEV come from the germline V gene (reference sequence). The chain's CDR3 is CASSQGQGYTEAFF. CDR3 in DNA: TGTGCCAGCAGTCAGGGACAGGGGTATACTGAAGCTTTCTTT.

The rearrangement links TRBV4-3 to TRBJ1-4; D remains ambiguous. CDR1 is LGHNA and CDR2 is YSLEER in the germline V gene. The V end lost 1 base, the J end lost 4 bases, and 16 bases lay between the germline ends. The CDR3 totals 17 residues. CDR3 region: CASSQGRMGGINEKLFF. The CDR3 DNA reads TGCGCCAGCAGCCAAGGCCGGATGGGAGGGATTAATGAAAAACTGTTTTTT.

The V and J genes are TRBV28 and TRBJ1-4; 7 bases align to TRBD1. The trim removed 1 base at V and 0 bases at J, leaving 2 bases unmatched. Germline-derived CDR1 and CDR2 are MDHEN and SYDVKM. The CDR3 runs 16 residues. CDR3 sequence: CASSLLDRATNEKLFF. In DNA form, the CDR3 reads TGTGCCAGCAGTTTATTAGACAGGGCAACTAATGAAAAACTGTTTTTT.

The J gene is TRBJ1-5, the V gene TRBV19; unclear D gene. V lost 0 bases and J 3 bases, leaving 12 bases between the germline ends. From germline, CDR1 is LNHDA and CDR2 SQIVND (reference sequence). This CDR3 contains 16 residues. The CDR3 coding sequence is TGTGCCAGTAGTATAGATCGAGCTAGGAACAATCAGCCCCAGCATTTT. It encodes CASSIDRARNNQPQHF.

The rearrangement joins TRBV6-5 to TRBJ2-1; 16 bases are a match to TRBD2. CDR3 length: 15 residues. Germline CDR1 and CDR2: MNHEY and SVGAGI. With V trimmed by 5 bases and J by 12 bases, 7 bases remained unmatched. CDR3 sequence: CASSTGTSGREGQFF. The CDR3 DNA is TGTGCCAGCAGTACCGGGACTAGCGGGAGGGAGGGGCAGTTCTTC.

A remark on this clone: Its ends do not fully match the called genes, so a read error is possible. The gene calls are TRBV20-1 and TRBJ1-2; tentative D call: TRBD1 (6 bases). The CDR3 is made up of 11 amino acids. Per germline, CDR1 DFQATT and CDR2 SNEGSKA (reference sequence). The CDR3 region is CSATAGGAGHF. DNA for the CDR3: TGCAGTGCCACCGCGGGGGGCGCGGGGCACTTC.

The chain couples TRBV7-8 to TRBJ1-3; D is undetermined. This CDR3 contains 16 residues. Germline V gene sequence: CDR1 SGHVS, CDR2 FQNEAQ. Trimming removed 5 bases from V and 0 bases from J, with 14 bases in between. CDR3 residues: CASSPTGSYSGNTIYF. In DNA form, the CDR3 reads TGTGCCAGCAGCCCGACGGGCAGCTACTCTGGAAACACCATATATTTT.

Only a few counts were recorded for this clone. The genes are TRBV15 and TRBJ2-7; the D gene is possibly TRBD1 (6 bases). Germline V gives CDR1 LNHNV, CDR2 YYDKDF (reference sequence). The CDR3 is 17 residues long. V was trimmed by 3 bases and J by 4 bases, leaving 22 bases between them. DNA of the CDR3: TGTGCCACCAGCAGCATTCCCTCGGCGGCAGGGGCTTACGAGCAGTACTTC. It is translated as CATSSIPSAAGAYEQYF.

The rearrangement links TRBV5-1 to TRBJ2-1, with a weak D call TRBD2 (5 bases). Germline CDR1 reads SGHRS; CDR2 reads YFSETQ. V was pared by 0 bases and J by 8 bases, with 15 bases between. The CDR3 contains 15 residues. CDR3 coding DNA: TGCGCCAGCAGCTTGGAAGGACTCGACGTCGATGAGCAGTTCTTC. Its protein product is CASSLEGLDVDEQFF.

CDR3: CASSPGDTGVGNTEAFF. The CDR3 region has the DNA TGTGCCAGCTCACCTGGGGACACAGGGGTAGGGAACACTGAAGCTTTCTTT. The V gene is TRBV18, the J gene TRBJ1-1; 7 nucleotides agree with TRBD1. The CDR3 is 17 residues long. V lost 3 bases, J lost 1 base, and 11 bases stayed unmatched. Germline lookup yields CDR1 KGHSH and CDR2 LQKENI.

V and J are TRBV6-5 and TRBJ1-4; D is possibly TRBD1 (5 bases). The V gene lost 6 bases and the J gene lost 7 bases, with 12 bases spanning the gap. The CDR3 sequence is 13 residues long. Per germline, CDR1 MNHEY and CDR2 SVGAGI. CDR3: CASSGAFGEKLFF. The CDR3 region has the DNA TGTGCCAGCAGCGGGGCGTTTGGTGAAAAACTGTTTTTT.

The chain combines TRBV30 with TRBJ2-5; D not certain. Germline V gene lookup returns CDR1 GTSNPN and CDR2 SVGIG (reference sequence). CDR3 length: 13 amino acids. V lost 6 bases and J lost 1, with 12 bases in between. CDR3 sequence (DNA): TGTGCCTGCTCCCACAGACTCCAAGAGACCCAGTACTTC. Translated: CACSHRLQETQYF. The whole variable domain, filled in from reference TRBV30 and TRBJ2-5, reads SQTIHQWPATLVQPVGSPLSLECTVEGTSNPNLYWYRQAAGRGLQLLFYSVGIGQISSEVPQNLSASRPQDRQFILSSKKLLLSDSGFYLCACSHRLQETQYFGPGTRLLVL.

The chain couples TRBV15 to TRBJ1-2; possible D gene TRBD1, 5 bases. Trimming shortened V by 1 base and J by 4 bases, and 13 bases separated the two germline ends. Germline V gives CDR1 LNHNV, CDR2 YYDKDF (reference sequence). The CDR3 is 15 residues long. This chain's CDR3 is CATSRAWGTGYGYTF. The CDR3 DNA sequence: TGTGCCACCAGCAGAGCCTGGGGGACCGGCTATGGCTACACCTTC.

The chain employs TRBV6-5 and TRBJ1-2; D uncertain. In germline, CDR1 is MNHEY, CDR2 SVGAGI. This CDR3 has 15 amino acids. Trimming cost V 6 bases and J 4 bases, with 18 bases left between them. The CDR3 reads CASSPILAGFYGYTF. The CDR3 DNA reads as TGTGCCAGCAGCCCAATCTTGGCGGGGTTCTATGGCTACACCTTC.

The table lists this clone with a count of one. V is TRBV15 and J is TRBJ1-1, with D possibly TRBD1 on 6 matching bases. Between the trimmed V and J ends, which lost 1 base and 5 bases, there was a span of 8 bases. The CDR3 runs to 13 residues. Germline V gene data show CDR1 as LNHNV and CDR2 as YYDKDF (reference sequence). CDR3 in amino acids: CATSRAQGTEAFF. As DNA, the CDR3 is TGTGCCACCAGCAGAGCCCAGGGGACTGAAGCTTTCTTT. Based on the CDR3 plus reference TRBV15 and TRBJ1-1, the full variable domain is DAMVIQNPRYQVTQFGKPVTLSCSQTLNHNVMYWYQQKSSQAPKLLFHYYDKDFNNEADTPDNFQSRRPNTSFCFLDIRSPGLGDTAMYLCATSRAQGTEAFFGQGTRLTVV.